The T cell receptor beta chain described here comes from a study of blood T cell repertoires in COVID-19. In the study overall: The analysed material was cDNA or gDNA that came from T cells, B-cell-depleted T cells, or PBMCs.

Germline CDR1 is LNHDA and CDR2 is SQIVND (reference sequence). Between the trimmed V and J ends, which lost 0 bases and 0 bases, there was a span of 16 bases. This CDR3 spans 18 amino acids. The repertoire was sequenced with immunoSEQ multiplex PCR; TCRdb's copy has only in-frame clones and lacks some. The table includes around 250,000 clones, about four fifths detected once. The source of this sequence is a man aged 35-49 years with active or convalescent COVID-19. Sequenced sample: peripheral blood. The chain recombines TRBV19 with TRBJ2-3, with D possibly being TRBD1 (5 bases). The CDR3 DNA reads TGTGCCAGTAGTATAGATCGTTCGGCAGGGTCTAGCACAGATACGCAGTATTTT. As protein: CASSIDRSAGSSTDTQYF.